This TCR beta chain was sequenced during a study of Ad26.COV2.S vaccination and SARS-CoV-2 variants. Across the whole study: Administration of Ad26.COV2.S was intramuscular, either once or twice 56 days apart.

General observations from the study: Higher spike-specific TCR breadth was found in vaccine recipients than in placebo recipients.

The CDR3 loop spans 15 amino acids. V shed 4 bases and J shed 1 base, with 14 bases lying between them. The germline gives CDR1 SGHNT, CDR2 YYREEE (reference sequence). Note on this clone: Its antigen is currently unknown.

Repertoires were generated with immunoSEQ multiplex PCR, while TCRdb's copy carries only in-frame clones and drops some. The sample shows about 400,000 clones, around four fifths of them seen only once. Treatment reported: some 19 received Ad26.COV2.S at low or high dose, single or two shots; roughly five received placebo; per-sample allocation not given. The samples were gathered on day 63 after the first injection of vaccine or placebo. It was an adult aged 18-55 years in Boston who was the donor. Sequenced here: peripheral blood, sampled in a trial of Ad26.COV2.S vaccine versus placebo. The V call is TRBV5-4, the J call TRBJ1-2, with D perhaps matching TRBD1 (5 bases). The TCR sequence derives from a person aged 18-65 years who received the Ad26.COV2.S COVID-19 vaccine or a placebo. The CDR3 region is CASSLYRSLNYGYTF. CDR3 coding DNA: TGTGCCAGCAGCCTTTACAGGTCCCTTAACTATGGCTACACCTTC.